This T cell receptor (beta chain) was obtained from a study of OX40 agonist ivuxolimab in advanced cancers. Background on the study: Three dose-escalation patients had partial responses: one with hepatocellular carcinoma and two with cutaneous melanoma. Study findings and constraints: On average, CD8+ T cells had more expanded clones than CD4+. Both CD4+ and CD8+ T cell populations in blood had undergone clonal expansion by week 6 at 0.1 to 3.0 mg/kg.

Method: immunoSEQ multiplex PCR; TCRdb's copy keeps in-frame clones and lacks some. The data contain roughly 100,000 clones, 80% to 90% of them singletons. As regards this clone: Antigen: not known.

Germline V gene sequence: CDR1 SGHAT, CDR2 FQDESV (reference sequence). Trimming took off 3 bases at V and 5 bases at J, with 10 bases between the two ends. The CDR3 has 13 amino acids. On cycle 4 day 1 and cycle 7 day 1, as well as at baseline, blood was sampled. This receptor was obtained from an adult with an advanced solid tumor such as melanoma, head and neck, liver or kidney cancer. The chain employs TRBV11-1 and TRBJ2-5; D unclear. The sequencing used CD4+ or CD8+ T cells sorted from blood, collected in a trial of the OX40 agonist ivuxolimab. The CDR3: CASSFLNRETQYF. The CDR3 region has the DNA TGTGCCAGCAGCTTTCTTAACCGGGAGACCCAGTACTTC.